This T cell receptor (beta chain) was captured by sequencing in a study of T-cell memory formation after mild COVID-19. Turning to the study itself: Clustering of TCRs was largely donor specific. Study-wide results and caveats: CD4/CD8 balance characterized clones contracting day 15 to 85, and CD4+ skew characterized later expanders.

This clonotype was detected a few times. Its specificity is unknown. CDR1 and CDR2 from the germline V gene are SGHAT and FQNNGV. This CDR3 is built from 14 residues. Trimming cost V 2 bases and J 2 bases, with 9 bases left between them. Each CDR3 protein gets one entry after TCRdb re-called the 5' RACE reads with MiXCR. Among 250,000 to 400,000 distinct CDR3 sequences listed, approximately 15% were seen once. The chain recombines TRBV11-2 with TRBJ2-5; TRBD1 or TRBD2 may be the D gene (5 bases each). The source is a man younger than 35 who had mild COVID-19 (a few samples of this study predate the infection). Cell type and time point are not known. Sequenced material: PBMCs or a T cell subset sorted from them (not recorded which). CDR3 loop: CASSLLGVQETQYF. CDR3 sequence (DNA): TGTGCCAGCAGCTTATTGGGGGTACAAGAGACCCAGTACTTC.